Each of the 8 T cell receptor delta chains below was sequenced from the same sample in a study of γδ T cells in repeated Plasmodium falciparum infection. Vgamma9/Vdelta2+ and Vdelta2-negative gammadelta T cells were flow-sorted from PBMC for bulk sequencing. TCRdb reanalyzed the multiplex PCR reads using CATT. The sample records approximately 53,000 delta-chain clones, roughly 1.8% being singletons. Sequenced input: gamma-delta T cells from blood. These receptor sequences come from a pool of human donors (malaria-infected and uninfected, not separated).

A note on this clone: A far larger clone is one base from this, pointing to a likely read error. In the same sample, other DNA sequences code for this CDR3. The chain employs TRDV1 and TRDJ1, with TRDD3 identical over 7 bases. The CDR3 totals 21 residues. Germline loops: CDR1 TSWWSYY, CDR2 QGS. CDR3 sequence: CALGELGLHLLGILYTDKLIF. The CDR3 DNA reads as TGTGCTCTTGGTGAACTAGGCCTTCACCTACTGGGGATCCTGTACACCGATAAACTCATCTTT.

A note on this clone: A far larger clone is only one base removed, so a read error is likely. Other nucleotide sequences from this sample produce the same CDR3. V gene TRAV38-2/DV8 combines with J gene TRDJ1, with D perhaps being TRDD2 or TRDD3 (5 bases each). The CDR3 is 20 residues long. V was clipped by 0 bases and J by 0 bases, with 24 bases between them. In germline, CDR1 is TSESDYY, CDR2 QEAYKQQN. Written as DNA, the CDR3 is TGTGCTTATAGGAGCGCGCCGGGGGTCCACTCCTTCTGGTACACCGATAAACTCATCTTT. It is translated as CAYRSAPGVHSFWYTDKLIF.

This clone has more than one count but fewer than ten. A far larger clone is one nucleotide away, so this likely arose from a read error. The chain links TRDV3 to TRDJ1, with 10 bases that match TRDD3. TCRdb is silent on the J gene; assignment here came from matching the DNA to germline. With V trimmed by 2 bases and J by 5 bases, 23 bases remained unmatched. The CDR3 length is 19 residues. Germline V gene sequence: CDR1 TVYSNPD, CDR2 GDNSRS (reference sequence). The CDR3, as DNA: TGTGCCTTTCAGTTCCTACCGGGATCGTACTGGGGGATTGGGGATAAACTCATCTTT. It yields the protein CAFQFLPGSYWGIGDKLIF.

This clone was counted many times. TCRdb assigns this DNA the protein of a much larger clone, which departs from its translation at residue 9; this likely reflects a read error, and the protein shown comes from translating the DNA. In nucleotides, the CDR3 is TGTGCTCTTGGGGAAAGTATCCTACGAAACATTTGGGGGATACGCGCCGATAAACTCATCTTT. It specifies CALGESILRNIWGIRADKLIF. The V gene is TRDV1, the J gene TRDJ1, with 11 bases lining up with TRDD3. TCRdb gives no J gene; it was assigned here by matching the DNA to germline. There are 21 residues in the CDR3. With 2 bases clipped from V and 3 bases from J, the junction kept 20 bases outside the gene matches. Germline-derived CDR1 and CDR2 are TSWWSYY and QGS.

This clone showed up many times. A far larger clone is just one base off, so this is likely a read error. Other DNA variants within this sample encode the same CDR3. V and J are TRDV2 and TRDJ1; possible D gene TRDD3, 5 bases. The germline CDR1 and CDR2 sequences are GEAIGNYY and EKD. The CDR3 is made up of 16 amino acids. The ends were cut back, 1 base at V and 0 bases at J, with 14 bases in the middle. The CDR3 region is CACDTGYWGHTDKLIF. The CDR3 nucleotides are TGTGCCTGTGACACGGGGTATTGGGGCCACACCGATAAACTCATCTTT.

Worth noting for this clone: The protein given by TCRdb reflects a much larger clone and differs at residue 15 from this DNA's translation, likely from a read error; the protein shown is the DNA's translation. V and J are TRDV1 and TRDJ1; 7 bases align to TRDD3. The CDR3 is 20 amino acids. The ends lost 3 bases at V and 6 bases at J; junction bases unmatched: 25. The V gene's germline CDR1 is TSWWSYY and CDR2 QGS. The CDR3 protein is CALGEIPFPPSLLGTYKLIF. In nucleotides, the CDR3 is TGTGCTCTTGGGGAGATTCCCTTTCCTCCATCTTTACTGGGGACTTATAAACTCATCTTT.

This clone came up a few times. The TCRdb record carries a much larger clone's protein, which differs from this DNA's translation at residue 8; a read error is the likely cause, and the protein listed here is the DNA translation. The chain recombines TRDV1 with TRDJ2; possible D gene TRDD3, 6 bases. V was shortened by 0 bases and J by 9 bases, with 26 bases between the two germline ends. Germline V gene data show CDR1 as TSWWSYY and CDR2 as QGS. This CDR3 comprises 19 residues. CDR3 protein: CALGELGLTPSGIEPQLFF. The CDR3 region has the DNA TGTGCTCTTGGGGAACTGGGTCTGACCCCCTCGGGGATCGAACCACAACTCTTCTTT.

Turning to this clone: A far larger clone is off by one base, so a read error is likely. The sample carries other DNA sequences with the same CDR3. V is TRDV1 and J is TRDJ1; 9 bases line up with TRDD3. Matching the DNA to germline supplied the J gene, which TCRdb does not give. CDR1 TSWWSYY and CDR2 QGS come from the germline V gene. This CDR3 is 25 amino acids long. This chain's CDR3 is CALGEALFLRWVPGGSRLRGYKLIF. CDR3 in DNA: TGTGCTCTCGGGGAGGCCCTATTCCTACGTTGGGTGCCTGGGGGATCCCGCCTACGGGGCTATAAACTCATCTTT.